The 4 T cell receptor beta chains below come from one sample, sequenced in a study of T cell repertoires in cytomegalovirus infection. TCRdb re-analysed the reads in MiXCR, keeping a single row per CDR3 protein. The sample lists about 180,000 distinct CDR3 sequences; about 17% were seen once. Sequenced input: CD8+ T cells from PBMCs. The receptors here all came from a human donor in good health (CMV status not recorded). Some clones in this sample may be carry-over from other donors' samples.

The chain employs TRBV7-9 and TRBJ2-1, with a weak D call TRBD2 (5 bases). This CDR3 contains 16 residues. Germline values: CDR1 SEHNR, CDR2 FQNEAQ (reference sequence). The ends were cut back, 0 bases at V and 2 bases at J, with 11 bases in the middle. This CDR3 is CASSLAPGLAYNEQFF. CDR3 bases: TGTGCCAGCAGCTTAGCGCCGGGGTTAGCCTACAATGAGCAGTTCTTC.

V gene TRBV5-6 combines with J gene TRBJ1-1; D remains unclear. The CDR3 runs 15 residues. In germline, CDR1 is SGHDT, CDR2 YYEEEE. Trimming removed 1 base at V and 3 bases at J, with 13 bases between. CDR3 bases: TGTGCCAGCAGCTTGCTAGCGGGAGTACACACTGAAGCTTTCTTT. It translates to CASSLLAGVHTEAFF.

The J gene is TRBJ2-7, the V gene TRBV7-6; TRBD1 agrees at 10 bases. V gave up 7 bases and J gave up 3 bases; unmatched junction bases: 18. This CDR3 contains 18 residues. Germline CDR1 is SGHVS and CDR2 is FNYEAQ. The CDR3 DNA is TGTGCCAGCACCCTAGAAGTATGGGACAGGGGAATCCACTACGAGCAGTACTTC. Translating it yields CASTLEVWDRGIHYEQYF.

V usage is TRBV2 and J usage is TRBJ1-6, with a tentative D call TRBD1 (6 bases). The CDR3 totals 15 residues. V lost 3 bases to trimming and J lost 9 bases, with 15 bases between them. Germline lookup yields CDR1 SNHLY and CDR2 FYNNEI. The CDR3, as DNA: TGTGCCAGCAGTGATTTGGGGGGCCCGGTTTCACCCCTCCACTTT. Translating it yields CASSDLGGPVSPLHF.